The clone carrying this T cell receptor (beta chain) was observed a few times. What it binds is not known. This sample was included in a study of CD8 T cells in ankylosing spondylitis. General study points: A TCR beta motif of several highly homologous variants appeared characteristic of ankylosing spondylitis blood. A subset of motif variants has previously been described in the synovial fluid and blood of reactive arthritis. The clones that were linked to disease were reported to be significantly enriched in matched synovial fluid samples from ankylosing spondylitis patients. Disease-linked clones were found to be CD8+ and relatively rare in peripheral blood.

By quantitative 5'-RACE with molecular barcodes, the TCR beta libraries were made. TCRdb analysed the 5' RACE reads with MiXCR anew, one entry per CDR3 protein. This sample has roughly 370,000 distinct CDR3 sequences, with more than 20% found just once. Germline CDR1 is SNHLY and CDR2 is FYNNEI. With 0 bases clipped from V and 1 base from J, the junction kept 0 bases outside the gene matches. The CDR3 has 15 residues. Sequenced input: blood, either unsorted or a sorted T cell fraction (not recorded which). This sequence was found in a male donor with ankylosing spondylitis. The chain combines TRBV2 with TRBJ2-5; 9 bases match TRBD1. CDR3 nucleotide sequence: TGTGCCAGCAGTGAAGCGACAGGGGGCCAAGAGACCCAGTACTTC. It yields the protein CASSEATGGQETQYF.